Below, one T cell receptor (beta chain) is given with its context. The sample comes from a study of PD-L1 blockade in urothelial cancer. The time point was: peripheral blood 6 weeks after treatment start. Spiking of synthetic TCR analog templates was performed in each PCR. Sequencing used immunoSEQ multiplex PCR; TCRdb keeps in-frame clones, though not all of them. The repertoire holds tens of thousands of clones, with approximately 90% as singletons. The source was PBMCs, collected around atezolizumab (anti-PD-L1) treatment. The sequence derives from an elderly man with urothelial cancer.

Here the CDR3 DNA reads TGTGCCAGCAGTTACACGACGAACACCGGGGAGCTGTTTTTT. Protein product: CASSYTTNTGELFF. The J gene is TRBJ2-2, the V gene TRBV2; D gene uncertain. V gave up 5 bases and J gave up 0 bases, with 7 bases separating them. The germline V gene has CDR1 SNHLY and CDR2 FYNNEI. This CDR3 is 14 amino acids long.